The entry that follows covers one T cell receptor beta chain sequence. The data derive from a study of blood T cell repertoires in COVID-19. The table came from immunoSEQ multiplex PCR; TCRdb's copy has only in-frame clones and leaves some out. Of over 60,000 clones listed, nearly 90% are singletons. V shed 5 bases and J 4 bases; nucleotides not matched to a gene: 7. The CDR3 is made up of 13 amino acids. Germline V gene lookup returns CDR1 SQVTM and CDR2 ANQGSEA. This chain joins TRBV29-1 and TRBJ2-5; TRBD1 aligns across 7 bases. Sequencing was done on a sample of peripheral blood. The TCR sequence derives from a man older than 75 with acute or convalescent COVID-19. The CDR3 coding sequence is TGCAGCGTTTTAGGGGGCGCGGGAGAGACCCAGTACTTC. It specifies CSVLGGAGETQYF.